This T cell receptor beta chain originates from a study of vaccination and CD4 T cells after COVID-19. About the research overall: Cells were stimulated with overlapping spike peptide pools from SARS-CoV-2, HCoV-NL63, HCoV-OC43 and HCoV-229E.

This clonotype was seen a handful of times. Its antigen is not known. The CDR3 loop spans 13 amino acids. Trimming took 0 bases from V and 4 from J, leaving 7 bases between them. Germline-derived CDR1 and CDR2 are SGHKS and YYEKEE (reference sequence). Cultured CD4+ T cell DNA underwent sequencing with the Oncomine TCR Beta short-read assay. TCRdb called the PCR reads again in MiXCR, with one record for every CDR3 protein. The sample carries roughly 20,000 distinct CDR3 sequences, about 51% recorded once. Time point given: late sampling 161 to 241 days after vaccination in a few convalescent patients. Treatment meaning: roughly 11-day PBMC culture with coronavirus spike peptide pools or control peptides (ViraFEST assay).

This specimen was CD4+ T cells from blood, cultured in vitro, taken about 7 months after SARS-CoV-2 vaccination. The V call is TRBV5-5, the J call TRBJ1-2; D is undetermined. The sequence derives from a human donor who had recovered from COVID-19. Here the CDR3 DNA reads TGTGCCAGCAGCTTGGCCGGCATCTATGGCTACACCTTC. It yields the protein CASSLAGIYGYTF.